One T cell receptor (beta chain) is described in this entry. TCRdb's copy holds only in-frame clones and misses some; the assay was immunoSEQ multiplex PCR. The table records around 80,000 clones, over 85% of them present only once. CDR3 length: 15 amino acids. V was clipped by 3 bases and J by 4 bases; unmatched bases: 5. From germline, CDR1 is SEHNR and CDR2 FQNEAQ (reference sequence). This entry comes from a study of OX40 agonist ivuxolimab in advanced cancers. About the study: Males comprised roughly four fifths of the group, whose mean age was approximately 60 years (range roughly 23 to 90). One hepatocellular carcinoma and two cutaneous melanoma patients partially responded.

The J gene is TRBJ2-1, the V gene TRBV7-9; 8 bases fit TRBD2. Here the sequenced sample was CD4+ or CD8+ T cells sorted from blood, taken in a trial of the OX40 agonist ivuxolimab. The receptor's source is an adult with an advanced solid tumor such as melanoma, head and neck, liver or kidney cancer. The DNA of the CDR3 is TGTGCCAGCAGCTTTAGCGGGATGGGGTACAATGAGCAGTTCTTC. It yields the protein CASSFSGMGYNEQFF.